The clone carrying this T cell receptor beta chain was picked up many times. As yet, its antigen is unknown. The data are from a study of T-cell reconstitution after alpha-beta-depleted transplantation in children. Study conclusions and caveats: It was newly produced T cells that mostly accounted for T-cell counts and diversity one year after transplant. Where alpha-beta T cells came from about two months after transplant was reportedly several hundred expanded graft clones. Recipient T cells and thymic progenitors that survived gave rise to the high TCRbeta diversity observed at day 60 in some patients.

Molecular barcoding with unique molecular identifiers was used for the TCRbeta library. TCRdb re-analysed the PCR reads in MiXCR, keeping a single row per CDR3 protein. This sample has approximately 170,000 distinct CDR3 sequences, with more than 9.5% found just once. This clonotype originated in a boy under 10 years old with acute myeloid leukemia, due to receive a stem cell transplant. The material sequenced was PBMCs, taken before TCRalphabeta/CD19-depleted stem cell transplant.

The CDR3 loop reads CASSPSSGRATDTQYF. CDR3 bases: TGTGCCAGCAGTCCTTCTAGCGGGAGGGCCACAGATACGCAGTATTTT. This chain links TRBV2 with TRBJ2-3; 12 bases agree with TRBD2. This CDR3 region has 16 residues. The germline gives CDR1 SNHLY, CDR2 FYNNEI. V was pared by 5 bases and J by 2 bases, with 5 bases of the junction left unmatched.